This T cell receptor (beta chain) was obtained from a study of blood T cell repertoires in COVID-19 (TCRdb year 2020). Regarding the research as a whole: Collaborator samples came from the United States, Italy and Spain and covered acute and convalescent phases of COVID-19. The material from the prospective study consisted of cDNA or gDNA derived from T cells, B-cell-depleted T cells, or PBMCs. The dataset comprised deeply sampled blood TCRbeta repertoires from subjects exposed to, actively infected with, or recovered from COVID-19. The repertoires were released in a freely available public database meant as a resource for research on the immune response to SARS-CoV-2. The samples were drawn from the first 160 participants of the ongoing ImmuneRACE study and from 1,254 subjects provided by 6 global collaborators. A de-identified subject ID, COVID-19 status, age in years and sex were almost always included in the sample metadata. Where available, HLA class I and class II types were taken from metadata supplied by the sample provider and were not determined by assay-based typing.

TCRbeta CDR3 regions were amplified from genomic DNA using the immunoSEQ Assay, a bias-controlled multiplex PCR. The published analysis was carried out like this. Within the assay, amplification of reference gene primers was used to estimate how many nucleated cells each sample contained. Sequence reads were collapsed and filtered to measure the absolute abundance of every unique TCRbeta CDR3 rearrangement. For each sample, productive Simpson clonality was calculated by taking the square root of Simpson's diversity index across productive rearrangements. TCRdb limited this immuneACCESS table to in-frame rearrangements with V and J called. A share of clones is missing; checked studies link under half to unresolved V genes, and the rest is unexplained. That table is the source of V, J and clone size, and D and trimming were worked out from the DNA. Present in this sample are around 190,000 clones, 80% to 90% of which were seen just once. Around a tenth of the sample goes to the ten largest clones.

Overall results and qualifications from the work: The amount of clinical and demographic metadata varied by source and participant and was provided uncurated.

Concerning this clone itself: Its binding antigen is unknown. No clone much larger than this one lies a single base away; base qualities are absent.

Enrolling through a virtual design, the prospective study's participants ranged in age from about 18 to 89 years and lived across about two dozen United States geographic areas. In the prospective study, cohorts were assigned on the basis of participant-reported clinical history obtained from a screening survey and a study questionnaire. Mobile phlebotomists in the prospective study collected whole blood, serum and a nasopharyngeal or oropharyngeal swab from every participant. Participants in the prospective study had the option to provide additional blood draws and questionnaires over a roughly 2-month period. Blood samples from the prospective study were shipped frozen or at room temperature prior to DNA extraction. CDR1 and CDR2 are read off the germline V gene as LGHNA and YSLEER. The junction carries 7 bases between V and J, which are trimmed by 3 bases and 0 bases respectively. The CDR3 contains 14 residues, cysteine and phenylalanine counted. Left in the record is the CDR3 DNA by itself, 42 bases read in frame from the first base.

The source of this sequence is a man between 18 and 29 years old with acute COVID-19. The specimen was PBMCs or T cells enriched from blood (not recorded which). The rearranged chain carries TRBV4-3 and TRBJ2-3; no D gene can be assigned with confidence. This receptor carries the CDR3 CASSHVTSTDTQYF. The bases read TGCGCCAGCAGCCACGTAACTAGCACAGATACGCAGTATTTT.